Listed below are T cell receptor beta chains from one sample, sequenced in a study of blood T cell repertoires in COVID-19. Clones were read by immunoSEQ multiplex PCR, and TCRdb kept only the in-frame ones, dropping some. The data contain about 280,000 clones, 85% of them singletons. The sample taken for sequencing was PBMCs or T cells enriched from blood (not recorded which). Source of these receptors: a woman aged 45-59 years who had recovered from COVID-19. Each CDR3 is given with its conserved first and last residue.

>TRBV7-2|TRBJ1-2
CASSFNRGTGGYTF
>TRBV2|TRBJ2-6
CASGTGSSGANVLTF
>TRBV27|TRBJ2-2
CASSLQGVQYTGELFF
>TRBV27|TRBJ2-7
CASSWGQGYNEQYF
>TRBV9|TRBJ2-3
CASSVGVGPTDTQYF
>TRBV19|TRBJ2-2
CATRLAGNTGELFF
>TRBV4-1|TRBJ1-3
CASSQDQGLAGNTIYF
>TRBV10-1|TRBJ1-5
CASSETGNQPQHF
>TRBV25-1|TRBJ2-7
CASGGLAFYEQYF
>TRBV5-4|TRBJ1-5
CASSPGQGVGPQHF
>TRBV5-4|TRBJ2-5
CASSFPGGKETQYF
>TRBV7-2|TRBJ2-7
CASSLERTGSGALYF
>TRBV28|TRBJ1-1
CASSPLGTGGTNTEAFF
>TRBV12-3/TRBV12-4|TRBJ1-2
CASRRDRGYGYTF
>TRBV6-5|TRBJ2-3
CASRTDRGQTDTQYF
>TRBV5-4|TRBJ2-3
CASSLSYRTPSTDTQYF
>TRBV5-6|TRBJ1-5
CASSLNSGGGTGRQPQHF
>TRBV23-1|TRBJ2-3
CASSQQKDRKSTDTQYF
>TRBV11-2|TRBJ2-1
CASLYRLGGSYNEQFF
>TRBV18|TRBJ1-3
CASSPGTGYGNTIYF
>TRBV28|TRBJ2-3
CASSSPRGVGTDTQYF
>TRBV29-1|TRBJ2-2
CSAKLATTGTGELFF
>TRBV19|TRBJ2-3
CASSRTGGDTQYF
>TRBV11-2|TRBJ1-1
CASSGSYRPRMNTEAFF
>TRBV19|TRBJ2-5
CASSPQSGPLSQYF
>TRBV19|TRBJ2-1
CASKQTGYNEQFF
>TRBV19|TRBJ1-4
CASSIAHEKLFF
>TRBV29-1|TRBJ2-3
CSVENLPQRQASDTQYF
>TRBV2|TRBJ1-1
CASSEDQGARRAFF
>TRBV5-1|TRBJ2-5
CASSYGAGGAETQYF
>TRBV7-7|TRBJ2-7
CASSLRLGATYEQYF
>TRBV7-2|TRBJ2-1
CASSKFRTGGYNEQFF
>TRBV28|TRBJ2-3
CASSLSPKSGGAETDTQYF
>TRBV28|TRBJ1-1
CASSFPGGLLKTEAFF
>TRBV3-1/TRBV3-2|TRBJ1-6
CASSQGRDRLNSPLHF
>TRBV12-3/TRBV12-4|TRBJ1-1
CASRLNRNTEAFF
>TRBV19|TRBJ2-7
CASSILGQGAYEQYF
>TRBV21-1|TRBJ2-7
CARTKIAGGVEQYF
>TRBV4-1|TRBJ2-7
CASSQDRGTESYEQYF
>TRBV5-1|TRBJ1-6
CASSVGHESAYSPLHF
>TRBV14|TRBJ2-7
CASSQELGSYPAGQYF
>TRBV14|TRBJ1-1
CASSQGGEAFF
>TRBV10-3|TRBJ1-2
CAISESRGNNYGYTF
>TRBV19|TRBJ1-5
CASSITGYGSQPQHF
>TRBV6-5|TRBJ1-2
CASSYSGQGFYGYTF
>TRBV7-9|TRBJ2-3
CASSHGTSGEYRTDTQYF
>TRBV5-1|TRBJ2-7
CASSLDRGRSYEQYF
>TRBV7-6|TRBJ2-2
CASSPFHRGNANTGELFF
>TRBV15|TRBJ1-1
CATSRAAGQGIGAFF
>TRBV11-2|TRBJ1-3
CASNTHGRTGNTIYF
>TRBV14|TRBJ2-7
CASSQDLGRAYEQYF